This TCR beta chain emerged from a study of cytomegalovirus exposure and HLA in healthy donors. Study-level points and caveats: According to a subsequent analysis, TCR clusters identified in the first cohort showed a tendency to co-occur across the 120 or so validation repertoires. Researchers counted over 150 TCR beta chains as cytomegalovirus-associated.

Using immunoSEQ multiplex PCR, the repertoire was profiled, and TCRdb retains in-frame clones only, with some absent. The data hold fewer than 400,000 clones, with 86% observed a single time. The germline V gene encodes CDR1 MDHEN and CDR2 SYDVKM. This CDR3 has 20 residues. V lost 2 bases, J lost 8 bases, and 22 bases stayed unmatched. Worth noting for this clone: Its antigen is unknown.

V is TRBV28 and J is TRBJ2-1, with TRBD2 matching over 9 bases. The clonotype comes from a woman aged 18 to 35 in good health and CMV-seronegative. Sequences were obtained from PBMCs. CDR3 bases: TGTGCCAGCAGTTTAATGGGAGCCGGGCTGGTAGCGGGAGAGGGGTATGAGCAGTTCTTC. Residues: CASSLMGAGLVAGEGYEQFF.